The sequence of this T cell receptor (beta chain) was determined in a study of blood T cell repertoires in COVID-19. Measured with immunoSEQ multiplex PCR; TCRdb has only the in-frame clones, and not every one. The data contain 85,000 to 95,000 clones, more than 75% of them singletons. This CDR3 region has 14 residues. The germline V gene has CDR1 SGHRS and CDR2 YFSETQ. Unmatched junction bases numbered 2, after V lost 3 bases and J lost 5 bases. The sequence was collected from a man aged 65 to 85 with acute or convalescent COVID-19. The chain has TRBV5-1 and TRBJ1-4; TRBD1 aligns across 9 bases. Sequenced material: peripheral blood. The CDR3 region is CASSSGTGNEKLFF. For the CDR3, the DNA is TGCGCCAGCAGCTCCGGGACAGGGAATGAAAAACTGTTTTTT.